This T cell receptor beta chain originates from a study of PD-1 blockade in classical Hodgkin lymphoma (dated by TCRdb to 2018 to 2021). About the investigation overall: Nivolumab dosing was 3 mg/kg intravenously every 2 weeks, continuing until either disease progression or unacceptable toxicity. The study used CyTOF and TCR beta sequencing to define a peripheral blood immune signature of response to PD-1 blockade in classical Hodgkin lymphoma. Results the study describes overall, beyond this receptor: CD4+ but not CD8+ TCR diversity rose significantly by C4D1 (p=0.0027 vs p=0.16), most apparent in complete responders (p=0.02). Trial patients with a complete response had baseline diversity similar to that of newly diagnosed patients, while partial responders and progressors had significantly lower diversity. The study was restricted to a single clinical trial cohort, and the causes of repertoire differences, possibly disease activity or prior therapy, were left undefined. Lower diversity was observed in patients in whom nivolumab was started less than 1 year after ASCT, and these patients were excluded from later analyses so that confounding by immune reconstitution would be avoided. Baseline TCR diversity was reported to be lower in newly diagnosed patients than in healthy donors, and even lower in relapsed/refractory patients.

With respect to this clone: The clone's antigen remains unknown. Per-base qualities were not stored, and no clone one base away is much larger.

The CDR3 runs 17 residues from the cysteine to the phenylalanine. The CDR3 DNA has 51 bases and is translated from base 1. Reading the germline V gene gives CDR1 MGHRA and CDR2 YSYEKL. The germline V end is reduced by 4 bases and the J end by 4 bases; junction bases left unmatched: 12. Genomic DNA was isolated using the Qiagen DNeasy kit from unsorted PBMCs as well as from negatively selected CD4+ and CD8+ fractions. Amplification of TCR beta CDR3 regions was done by immunoSEQ multiplex PCR with primers that anneal to V and J segments. A synthetic immune receptor repertoire was used to minimize amplification bias, and remaining bias was computationally removed after sequencing. The paper's processing steps were these. Repertoire diversity was quantified as the Shannon entropy index using custom Python scripts. Unsorted, CD4+ and CD8+ repertoires were examined separately, except in combined analyses, for which CD4+ and CD8+ sequences were merged in silico. A clone was considered expanded if an increase in frequency of at least 2-fold after treatment relative to C1D1 was found, and a pseudocount of 0.5 was applied to clones undetected at baseline. Clones with 0 or 1 copy at C1D1 were defined as singleton clones, while clones with 2 or more copies were defined as non-singleton clones. Clones expanded in unsorted samples were annotated as CD4+, CD8+ or unknown by matching protein sequences in sorted samples from the same patient. Wilcoxon tests on paired samples were used to test changes in diversity from C1D1 to C4D1. Held by TCRdb, this immuneACCESS table contains in-frame sequences only and omits some clones. Under half of the omission traces to an unresolved V gene where checked; the cause of the rest is unknown. That table is the source of V, J and clone size, and D and trimming were worked out from the DNA. The sample table records around 25,000 clones; roughly 80% of these occur just once. The top ten clonotypes cover around 8.7% of the sample.

The time point tag for this specimen amounts to: cycle 2 day 1 (C2D1) of nivolumab. All trial patients had relapsed after autologous stem cell transplantation, with cohorts A, B and C differing in prior brentuximab vedotin exposure. The trial cohort was composed of approximately 56 patients with relapsed/refractory classical Hodgkin lymphoma, for whom complete response, partial response or progressive disease was recorded as best overall response. In the multi-cohort phase II CheckMate 205 trial, trial patients received single-agent nivolumab. An independent review committee assessed best overall response using the 2007 International Working Group response criteria. PBMCs from the trial were collected at three points: immediately before nivolumab initiation (C1D1), and during therapy at cycle 2 day 1 and cycle 4 day 1. After peripheral blood was drawn into 8 mL Vacutainer Cell Preparation Tubes, PBMCs were isolated by centrifugation and then cryopreserved.

The sequencing here drew on peripheral blood mononuclear cells (PBMCs), taken before the second cycle of nivolumab. The TCR was taken from a human donor with classical Hodgkin lymphoma. The V and J segments used are TRBV4-1 and TRBJ1-1, and TRBD1 aligns with 10 junction nucleotides. The CDR3: CASSPALTTGGLTEAFF. The DNA sequence is TGCGCCAGCAGCCCGGCACTCACGACAGGGGGCCTCACTGAAGCTTTCTTT.